This is a list of T cell receptor beta chains from one sample in a study of blood T cell repertoires in COVID-19. The data were produced by immunoSEQ multiplex PCR, yet TCRdb's version contains in-frame clones alone and is incomplete. The sample consists of roughly 200,000 clones, 87% of them appearing once. Sequenced sample: PBMCs or T cells enriched from blood (not recorded which). The receptors were gathered from a man between 18 and 35 years old with acute COVID-19. CDR3s include the opening cysteine and the closing phenylalanine or tryptophan. The D gene is left open where the match is weak.

j_call d_call v_call cdr3_aa cdr3_nt
TRBJ2-3 TRBD1 TRBV28 CASRPGQEGTDTQYF TGTGCCAGCAGACCTGGACAGGAAGGGACAGATACGCAGTATTTT
TRBJ2-1 - TRBV10-3 CAISESKRVSYNEQFF TGTGCCATCAGTGAGTCGAAGCGGGTCTCCTACAATGAGCAGTTCTTC
TRBJ2-7 - TRBV4-1 CASSLEPDSYEQYF TGCGCCAGCAGCCTTGAGCCTGACTCCTACGAGCAGTACTTC
TRBJ2-1 TRBD2 TRBV3-1/TRBV3-2 CASSQRGAYNEQFF TGTGCCAGCAGCCAGCGGGGGGCCTACAATGAGCAGTTCTTC
TRBJ2-5 - TRBV11-2 CASSLEGAAPETQYF TGTGCCAGCAGCTTAGAAGGGGCCGCCCCGGAGACCCAGTACTTC
TRBJ1-2 - TRBV19 CASSSGGDYGYTF TGTGCCAGTAGTTCCGGGGGGGACTATGGCTACACCTTC
TRBJ2-5 TRBD2 TRBV24-1 CATRSTSGRQETQYF TGTGCCACCAGAAGTACTAGCGGGAGACAAGAGACCCAGTACTTC
TRBJ2-1 - TRBV28 CASSRGGSYNEQFF TGTGCCAGCAGCCGAGGTGGGTCCTACAATGAGCAGTTCTTC
TRBJ2-7 - TRBV14 CASSQSVDEQYF TGTGCCAGCAGCCAGTCCGTCGACGAGCAGTACTTC
TRBJ1-5 - TRBV20-1 CSASHGPGNQPQHF TGCAGTGCTAGTCACGGGCCAGGGAATCAGCCCCAGCATTTT
TRBJ2-5 TRBD2 TRBV5-1 CASSLAGGSGETQYF TGCGCCAGCAGCTTGGCGGGAGGATCAGGAGAGACCCAGTACTTC
TRBJ2-2 - TRBV14 CASSQESLTNTGELFF TGTGCCAGCAGCCAAGAAAGCCTTACGAACACCGGGGAGCTGTTTTTT
TRBJ1-5 - TRBV10-1 CASRGADKGIFAQPQHF TGCGCCAGCAGAGGGGCTGATAAAGGGATATTTGCTCAGCCCCAGCATTTT